This T cell receptor (beta chain) was found in a study of CD8+CD57+ T cells in acquired aplastic anemia. Study as a whole: Sorted CD4+ and CD8+ cells gave a mean 3.2 ug DNA, range about 0.19 to 27.4 ug. Mean read depth for CD4+ cells from healthy donors was about 9.9 million.

Study-level points and caveats: About 30 shared CD8+ CDR3s appeared highly expressed within patients' immunodominant clones. The study found no significant CD8+ Simpson's diversity difference between patients and controls.

This clonotype has ten or more counts. What it binds is not known. Genomic DNA provided the template from which TCR beta VDJ and CDR3 profiles were obtained. One entry per CDR3 protein results from TCRdb running MiXCR on the reads. The sample contains around 170,000 distinct CDR3 sequences, around 45% of which appear only once. The CDR3 runs 14 residues. The germline V gene has CDR1 SEHNR and CDR2 FQNEAQ (reference sequence). Trimming left V 5 bases short and J 2 bases short, with 12 bases between. This TCR was sampled from a human donor in good health. The chain carries TRBV7-9 and TRBJ2-5; TRBD1 might be the D (6 bases). Sequencing was done on a sample of sorted CD4+, CD8+, or CD8+CD57+ T cells (not recorded which) from PBMCs. The CDR3 DNA reads TGTGCCAGCAGCGCACAGGGAAGACAAGAGACCCAGTACTTC. Translation: CASSAQGRQETQYF.